These 4 T cell receptor beta chains were all obtained from the same sample, sequenced in a study of stem cell transplantation in POMP-related autoinflammatory disease. Assay used: immunoSEQ multiplex PCR; TCRdb lists only in-frame clones, some missing. The sample has some 68,000 clones; approximately 91% are singletons. The sequences come from CD4+ T cells from PBMCs, collected after stem cell transplantation. Source of these receptors: a human patient with POMP-related autoinflammation and immune dysregulation (PRAID). A share of the T cells may be of graft donor origin.

J is TRBJ1-2 and V is TRBV10-3, with 7 bases lining up with TRBD1. Germline loops: CDR1 ENHRY, CDR2 SYGVKD. With 5 bases clipped from V and 4 bases from J, the junction kept 4 bases outside the gene matches. The CDR3 has 13 amino acids. This chain's CDR3 is CAISPGQSYGYTF. The CDR3 DNA reads as TGTGCCATCAGTCCGGGACAGAGCTATGGCTACACCTTC.

This chain uses TRBV5-1 with TRBJ1-1; TRBD1 might be the D (5 bases). Germline loops: CDR1 SGHRS, CDR2 YFSETQ. V lost 3 bases to trimming and J lost 4 bases, with 19 bases between them. This CDR3 is built from 16 residues. The CDR3 here is CASSSRGAPRGTEAFF. In DNA form, the CDR3 reads TGCGCCAGCAGCTCCCGGGGCGCGCCTCGGGGCACTGAAGCTTTCTTT.

CDR3 protein: CASSEGRGEQYF. For the CDR3, the DNA is TGTGCCAGCAGTGAGGGCAGGGGCGAGCAGTACTTC. V is TRBV25-1 and J is TRBJ2-7; tentatively, D is TRBD1 (6 bases). V was shortened by 3 bases and J by 6 bases, with 9 bases between the two germline ends. From germline, CDR1 is MGHDK and CDR2 SYGVNS. The length of the CDR3 is 12 residues.

The chain uses TRBV4-1 and TRBJ1-2; D perhaps matches TRBD1 (5 bases). CDR1 and CDR2 from the germline V gene are MGHRA and YSYEKL. This CDR3 region has 13 residues. V dropped 3 bases and J dropped 8 bases, with 13 bases sitting between them. CDR3 region: CASSQAQGFGYTF. CDR3 nucleotides: TGCGCCAGCAGCCAGGCCCAGGGATTCGGCTACACCTTC.